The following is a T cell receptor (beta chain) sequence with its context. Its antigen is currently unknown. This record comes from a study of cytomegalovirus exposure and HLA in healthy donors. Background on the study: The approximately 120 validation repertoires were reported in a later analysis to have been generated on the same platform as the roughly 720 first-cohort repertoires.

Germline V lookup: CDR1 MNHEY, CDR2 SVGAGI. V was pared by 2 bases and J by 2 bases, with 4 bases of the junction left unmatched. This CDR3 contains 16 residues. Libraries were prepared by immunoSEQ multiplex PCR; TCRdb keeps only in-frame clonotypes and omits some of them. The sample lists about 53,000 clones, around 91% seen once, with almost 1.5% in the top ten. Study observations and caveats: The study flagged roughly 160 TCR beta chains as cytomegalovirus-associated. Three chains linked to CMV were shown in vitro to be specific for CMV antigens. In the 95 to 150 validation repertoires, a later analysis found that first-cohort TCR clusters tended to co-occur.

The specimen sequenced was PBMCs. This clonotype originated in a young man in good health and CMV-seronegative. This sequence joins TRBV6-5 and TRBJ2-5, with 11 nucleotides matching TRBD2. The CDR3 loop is CASSYAGTSGQETQYF. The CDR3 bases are TGTGCCAGCAGTTACGCCGGGACTAGCGGACAAGAGACCCAGTACTTC.